What follows describes a single T cell receptor beta chain. The data belong to a study of cytomegalovirus exposure and HLA in healthy donors. Both 60 Vbeta primers and 13 Jbeta primers went into the PCR. The repertoire was sequenced with immunoSEQ multiplex PCR; TCRdb's copy has only in-frame clones and lacks some. Among around 220,000 clones, 83% were seen once, and the ten largest hold roughly 1.5%. The CDR3 loop spans 16 amino acids. Trimming at V came to 4 bases and at J to 3 bases, leaving 8 bases not matched to a gene. Germline CDR1 is GTSNPN and CDR2 is SVGIG (reference sequence). This chain links TRBV30 with TRBJ2-1, with 11 bases matching TRBD2. The clonotype originates from a girl aged 5-17 years in good health and CMV-seronegative. What was sequenced was PBMCs. The CDR3 loop reads CAWNRGGLADYNEQFF. CDR3 sequence (DNA): TGTGCCTGGAATCGGGGGGGACTAGCGGACTACAATGAGCAGTTCTTC.